This paragraph covers one TCR beta chain sequence. This specimen comes from a study of response to subunit inactivated influenza vaccine. TCRdb independently ran MiXCR on the RT-PCR reads; one entry per CDR3 protein. The profile covers roughly 540,000 distinct CDR3 sequences, with roughly a quarter appearing a single time and 2.5% to 3.5% taken by the ten largest. This CDR3 is built from 14 residues. Germline lookup yields CDR1 MDHEN and CDR2 SYDVKM. Trimming cost V 10 bases and J 7 bases; bases outside gene matches: 13. The same data also went into a second study, on T cells expressing NK-cell markers. That publication notes: The authors generated TCR beta cDNA through 5'RACE template switching with UMIs. Seven of the eight sequenced donors were classified as HCMV-seropositive, and one was classified as seronegative.

The chain has TRBV28 and TRBJ1-5; 7 nucleotides line up with TRBD1. The specimen was CD4+ T cells sorted from PBMCs, collected roughly 12 days after vaccination. This clonotype was obtained from a man aged 45 to 65 who received an inactivated influenza vaccine. The CDR3 DNA follows: TGTGCCACCGTAAAGACAGGGTATAGGCAGCCCCAGCATTTT. Its translation is CATVKTGYRQPQHF.